These T cell receptor beta chains were read from a single sample in a study of CD8 T cell repertoires and HIV-1 epitope variants. Their antigens remain unidentified. The assay was immunoSEQ multiplex PCR, and TCRdb's table has in-frame clones only and misses some. The repertoire includes under 6,000 clones, less than 65% of them detected once, and approximately 40% sits in the top ten. Sequences were obtained from cultured CD8+ T cells derived from PBMCs. The source is a male donor with HIV. Each CDR3 is given with its conserved first and last residue. A D gene is named only where the DNA matches it firmly. For some rows the clone size is stated as once, few or many, or as a class when expanded; others skip it.

d_call cdr3_length clone_size j_call v_call cdr3_nt cdr3_aa
. 14 . TRBJ2-2 TRBV5-4 TGTGCCAGCAGCCCGGAGATGAACACCGGGGAGCTGTTTTTT CASSPEMNTGELFF
TRBD1 16 few TRBJ1-2 TRBV6-4 TGTGCCAGCAGAGAGGACAGGGCCGGGCATGGCTATGGCTACACCTTC CASREDRAGHGYGYTF
TRBD2 16 . TRBJ2-3 TRBV6-4 TGTGCCAGCAGTGACTCCGGGACTAGCGGGGCAGATACGCAGTATTTT CASSDSGTSGADTQYF
. 15 . TRBJ1-5 TRBV4-3 TGCGCCAGCAGCCAAGATACGTCTAGCAATCAGCCCCAGCATTTT CASSQDTSSNQPQHF
TRBD1 14 . TRBJ1-1 TRBV5-5 TGTGCCAGCAGCTTGGGGACAGGGGGCACTGAAGCTTTCTTT CASSLGTGGTEAFF
. 11 few TRBJ1-1 TRBV6-5 TGTGCCAGCAGTTCGGACACTGAAGCTTTCTTT CASSSDTEAFF
TRBD1 17 few TRBJ2-7 TRBV25-1 TGTGCCAGCAGTCCGACCGTAGGATTGGGACAGCCCTACGAGCAGTACTTC CASSPTVGLGQPYEQYF
. 16 . TRBJ2-3 TRBV7-9 TGTGCCAGCAGCCCCGCAGGGTCCTCACGCACAGATACGCAGTATTTT CASSPAGSSRTDTQYF
TRBD1 13 . TRBJ2-7 TRBV7-9 TGTGCCAGCAGCTCGACAGGGCAAGGAGAGCAGTACTTC CASSSTGQGEQYF
. 15 . TRBJ2-1 TRBV19 TGTGCCAGTAGTATTGGGAGCGGAGCTTACAATGAGCAGTTCTTC CASSIGSGAYNEQFF
. 19 . TRBJ1-4 TRBV6-1 TGTGCCAGCAGTGAAAACCAGGACACTTACGGGGCAACTAATGAAAAACTGTTTTTT CASSENQDTYGATNEKLFF
. 15 few TRBJ1-1 TRBV15 TGTGCCACCAGCAGAGATAGGGCGGTGAACACTGAAGCTTTCTTT CATSRDRAVNTEAFF
. 16 medium-sized TRBJ1-4 TRBV27 TGTGCCAGCAGTCCCCTAGCGGCAGGGTCTAATGAAAAACTGTTTTTT CASSPLAAGSNEKLFF
. 13 . TRBJ2-2 TRBV28 TGTGCCAGCAGTTTGACAGCCTCCGGGGAGCTGTTTTTT CASSLTASGELFF
. 16 . TRBJ2-3 TRBV9 TGTGCCAGCAGCGTATCTAGCGGAGAGGGGGCAGATACGCAGTATTTT CASSVSSGEGADTQYF
TRBD1 15 . TRBJ2-7 TRBV9 TGTGCCAGCAGCGTAGCCCGGACAGGTCTCTACGAGCAGTACTTC CASSVARTGLYEQYF
TRBD1 14 . TRBJ2-1 TRBV19 TGTGCCAGTAGTAGGGGACAGGGTAGAAGTGAGCAGTTCTTC CASSRGQGRSEQFF
TRBD1 17 . TRBJ1-5 TRBV7-8 TGTGCCAGCAGCTTTTTCTTTTACAGGGGTCCCAATCAGCCCCAGCATTTT CASSFFFYRGPNQPQHF
. 13 medium-sized TRBJ2-7 TRBV28 TGTGCCAGCAGCCCCCCGGACAGCTACGAGCAGTACTTC CASSPPDSYEQYF
TRBD2 14 few TRBJ2-1 TRBV28 TGTGCCAGCAGTTTTCAAGGTAGCGGGGGGGTTCAGTTCTTC CASSFQGSGGVQFF
TRBD1 13 . TRBJ2-7 TRBV19 TGTGCCAGTGCCGGGACAGCCACCTACGAGCAGTACTTC CASAGTATYEQYF
TRBD1 15 . TRBJ2-2 TRBV7-8 TGTGCCAGCAGCTTGGGGACAGGGCTCACCGGGGAGCTGTTTTTT CASSLGTGLTGELFF
TRBD2 15 . TRBJ2-1 TRBV27 TGTGCCAGCAACCCCGGCGGGGGGGCCTACAATGAGCAGTTCTTC CASNPGGGAYNEQFF
TRBD2 15 . TRBJ2-3 TRBV5-1 TGCGCCAGCAGCTCAGGACTAGCGGGCACAGATACGCAGTATTTT CASSSGLAGTDTQYF
TRBD1 14 . TRBJ2-7 TRBV28 TGTGCCAGCAGTCTTTACAGGGGTTCCTACGAGCAGTACTTC CASSLYRGSYEQYF
. 14 . TRBJ1-1 TRBV5-6 TGTGCCAGCAGATTCGGAGAGGTGAACACTGAAGCTTTCTTT CASRFGEVNTEAFF
. 12 . TRBJ2-1 TRBV7-9 TGTGCCAGCAGCTTAGATCCGGATGAGCAGTTCTTC CASSLDPDEQFF
. 14 . TRBJ2-1 TRBV5-4 TGTGCCAGCAGCTTCCGGGGCCCGAGCAATGAGCAGTTCTTC CASSFRGPSNEQFF
. 14 few TRBJ2-2 TRBV7-9 TGTGCCAGCAGCTTTCGCGGGAACACCGGGGAGCTGTTTTTT CASSFRGNTGELFF
. 13 few TRBJ1-2 TRBV5-4 TGTGCCAGCAGCTTGGGGGGGGCCAGTGGCTACACCTTC CASSLGGASGYTF
. 16 . TRBJ1-1 TRBV6-5 TGTGCCAGCAGTTTAGTCGCCGGGGCCGGGAACACTGAAGCTTTCTTT CASSLVAGAGNTEAFF